The 5 T cell receptor beta chains given below trace back to one sample, sequenced in a study of shared clonotypes between healthy human individuals. The table came from immunoSEQ multiplex PCR; TCRdb's copy has only in-frame clones and leaves some out. The table records hundreds of thousands of clones, around 67% of them present only once. The sequenced material came from memory CD4+ T cells sorted from blood. Subset described: CD45RA-negative fraction. All receptors come from a man in his thirties or forties in good health.

This clone has a handful of counts. The chain employs TRBV28 and TRBJ2-7; 7 bases agree with TRBD1. Per germline, CDR1 MDHEN and CDR2 SYDVKM. Unmatched junction bases numbered 7, after V lost 6 bases and J lost 2 bases. The CDR3 has 14 amino acids. CDR3 nucleotide sequence: TGTGCCAGCAGACGACAGGGATTCACCTACGAGCAGTACTTC. This encodes CASRRQGFTYEQYF.

The rearrangement joins TRBV19 to TRBJ1-5; 9 nucleotides line up with TRBD1. In germline, CDR1 is LNHDA, CDR2 SQIVND (reference sequence). There are 16 residues in the CDR3. Trimming cost V 2 bases and J 6 bases; bases outside gene matches: 8. CDR3 bases: TGTGCCAGTAGTATATTCCCGGGACAGGGTCTTCAGCCCCAGCATTTT. Translated, it gives CASSIFPGQGLQPQHF.

V is TRBV5-1 and J is TRBJ1-4, with no clear D. V gave up 0 bases and J gave up 8 bases, with 11 bases separating them. In germline, CDR1 is SGHRS, CDR2 YFSETQ. The CDR3 is made up of 14 amino acids. The CDR3 spells CASSLDGGDEKLFF. In nucleotides, the CDR3 is TGCGCCAGCAGCTTGGATGGCGGAGACGAAAAACTGTTTTTT.

This clone occurred once. V and J are TRBV28 and TRBJ2-4, with D unclear. Trimming took off 5 bases at V and 0 bases at J, with 8 bases between the two ends. Germline V gene lookup returns CDR1 MDHEN and CDR2 SYDVKM. The CDR3 has 14 amino acids. The CDR3 loop reads CASSPSGAKNIQYF. The CDR3 DNA reads TGTGCCAGCAGTCCCAGTGGAGCCAAAAACATTCAGTACTTC.

This clone was observed a handful of times. Other nucleotide sequences from this sample produce the same CDR3. The chain employs TRBV9 and TRBJ2-7; no firm D call. CDR3 length equals 14 residues. V was trimmed by 0 bases and J by 0 bases, leaving 7 bases between them. Germline CDR1 and CDR2: SGDLS and YYNGEE. CDR3 sequence: CASSVGSSSYEQYF. CDR3 in DNA: TGTGCCAGCAGCGTAGGCTCCTCCTCCTACGAGCAGTACTTC.